These T cell receptor beta chains were read from a single sample in a study of T cells in Graves' hyperthyroidism and ophthalmopathy. Via MiXCR, TCRdb re-called the multiplex PCR reads, giving one row per CDR3 protein. The table records about 260,000 distinct CDR3 sequences, about 20% of them present only once. What was sequenced was blood. These receptors came from a man in his thirties or forties with Graves' ophthalmopathy. Each CDR3 is given with its conserved first and last residue. D genes are given only for firm matches. A clone size is listed for some rows: how often the clone was seen (once, few, many), or a class if it is expanded.

V: TRBV2
D: -
size: many
J: TRBJ1-2
DNA: TGTGCCAGAGGACATGCCCGTAATGGCTACACCTTC
CDR3: CARGHARNGYTF

V: TRBV3-1
D: TRBD1
size: many
J: TRBJ1-2
DNA: TGTGCCAGCAGCCCAACAGGGGTTCGCTATGGCTACACCTTC
CDR3: CASSPTGVRYGYTF

V: TRBV5-6
D: -
size: -
J: TRBJ2-2
DNA: TGTGCCAGCAGGGGACTTGGGAACACCGGGGAGCTGTTTTTT
CDR3: CASRGLGNTGELFF

V: TRBV20-1
D: TRBD2
size: -
J: TRBJ2-3
DNA: TGCAGTGCTAGGACAGCGGGGGGGGAAGATACGCAGTATTTT
CDR3: CSARTAGGEDTQYF

V: TRBV11-1
D: TRBD1
size: -
J: TRBJ2-3
DNA: TGTGCCAGCAGCCTAAGGGAGGGGACAGGGCCTCGGGCAGATACGCAGTATTTT
CDR3: CASSLREGTGPRADTQYF

V: TRBV28
D: TRBD2
size: many
J: TRBJ2-5
DNA: TGTGCCAGCAGTCCTCAGCCCGGACTAGCGGGAGGGCCAGAGGAGACCCAGTACTTC
CDR3: CASSPQPGLAGGPEETQYF

V: TRBV7-3
D: -
size: -
J: TRBJ1-5
DNA: TGTGCCAGCAGCGCTTTAATAAATCAGCCCCAGCATTTT
CDR3: CASSALINQPQHF

V: TRBV11-2
D: -
size: -
J: TRBJ2-1
DNA: TGTGTCCTTACGAGTAGCTCCTACAATGAGCAGTTCTTC
CDR3: CVLTSSSYNEQFF

V: TRBV29-1
D: -
size: -
J: TRBJ2-7
DNA: TGCAGCGTGCGCCCACAGCGCGCCTACGAGCAGTACTTC
CDR3: CSVRPQRAYEQYF

V: TRBV20-1
D: TRBD2
size: few
J: TRBJ2-3
DNA: TGCAGTGCCCGTGGTTGGAGCGGGGCCTCAGATACGCAGTATTTT
CDR3: CSARGWSGASDTQYF

V: TRBV27
D: TRBD1
size: -
J: TRBJ2-2
DNA: TGTGCCAGCACCGGGGACAGGTACACCGGGGAGCTGTTTTTT
CDR3: CASTGDRYTGELFF

V: TRBV28
D: -
size: many
J: TRBJ2-7
DNA: TGTGCCAGCAGTCCTTACCCTACTTACGAGCAGTACTTC
CDR3: CASSPYPTYEQYF

V: TRBV12-3/TRBV12-4
D: -
size: many
J: TRBJ1-6
DNA: TGTGCCAGCAGCCAACAAGGGGGGGTTTCAGGATCACCCCTCCACTTT
CDR3: CASSQQGGVSGSPLHF

V: TRBV18
D: -
size: many
J: TRBJ2-1
DNA: TGTGCCAGCTCACCGGGGCTAAGCTCCTACAATGAGCAGTTCTTC
CDR3: CASSPGLSSYNEQFF

V: TRBV7-9
D: -
size: few
J: TRBJ1-2
DNA: TGTGCCAGCAGCTCGGGACGGACTAACTATGGCTACACCTTC
CDR3: CASSSGRTNYGYTF

V: TRBV12-3/TRBV12-4
D: TRBD2
size: -
J: TRBJ2-3
DNA: TGTGCCAGCAGTCGCCTTAGCGGGAGGGCAGATACGCAGTATTTT
CDR3: CASSRLSGRADTQYF

V: TRBV11-3
D: -
size: once
J: TRBJ1-2
DNA: TGTGTCAGCAGCCAGGGATACGGCTACACCTTC
CDR3: CVSSQGYGYTF

V: TRBV4-1
D: -
size: many
J: TRBJ1-4
DNA: TGCGCCAGCAGCCAAGATCGTAGGGGTCTTAATGAAAAACTGTTTTTT
CDR3: CASSQDRRGLNEKLFF